This TCR beta chain emerged from a study of blood T cell repertoires in COVID-19. The protocol was immunoSEQ multiplex PCR, while the TCRdb copy is restricted to in-frame clones and leaves out a portion. Of about 220,000 clones in the sample, 83% were seen once. The CDR3 is made up of 16 amino acids. CDR1 and CDR2 from the germline V gene are GTSNPN and SVGIG (reference sequence). V gave up 0 bases and J gave up 1 base, with 15 bases separating them. The sample consisted of PBMCs or T cells enriched from blood (not recorded which). V gene TRBV30 combines with J gene TRBJ1-1, with TRBD1 as a possible D gene (6 bases). The source is a woman between 35 and 50 years old who had been exposed to COVID-19. Here the CDR3 reads CAWSVHPGGANTEAFF. CDR3 nucleotides: TGTGCCTGGAGTGTCCATCCGGGGGGGGCGAACACTGAAGCTTTCTTT.